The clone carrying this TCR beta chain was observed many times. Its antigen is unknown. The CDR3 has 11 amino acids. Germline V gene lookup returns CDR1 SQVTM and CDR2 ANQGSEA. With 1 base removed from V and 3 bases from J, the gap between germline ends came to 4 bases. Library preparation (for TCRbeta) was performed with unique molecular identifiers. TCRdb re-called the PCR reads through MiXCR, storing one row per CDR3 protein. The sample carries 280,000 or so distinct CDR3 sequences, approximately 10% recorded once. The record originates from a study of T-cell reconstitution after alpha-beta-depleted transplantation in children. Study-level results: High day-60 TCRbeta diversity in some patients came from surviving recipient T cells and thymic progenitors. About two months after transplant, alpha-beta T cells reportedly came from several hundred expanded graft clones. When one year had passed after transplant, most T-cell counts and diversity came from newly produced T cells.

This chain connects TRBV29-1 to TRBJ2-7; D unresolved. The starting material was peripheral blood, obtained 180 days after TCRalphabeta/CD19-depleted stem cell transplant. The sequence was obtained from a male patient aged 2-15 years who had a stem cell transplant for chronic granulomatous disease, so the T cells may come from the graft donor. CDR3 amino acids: CSVEVGYEQYF. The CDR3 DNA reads TGCAGCGTTGAAGTCGGCTACGAGCAGTACTTC.